This is a list of T cell receptor beta chains from one sample in a study of PD-L1 blockade in urothelial cancer. Method: immunoSEQ multiplex PCR; TCRdb's copy keeps in-frame clones and lacks some. There are under 80,000 clones in the sample; roughly 76% occur only once, and 5.7% lies in the top ten. The material sequenced was PBMCs, taken around atezolizumab (anti-PD-L1) treatment. The source of these receptors is a man between 65 and 79 years old with urothelial cancer. The CDR3 runs from the conserved cysteine through the conserved F or W. The D gene is left open where the match is weak. The size field is filled for only some rows; it gives once, few, many or a size class.

>.|TRBV6-5|.|TRBJ1-1
CASRGGVGESTEAFF
TGTGCCAGCAGAGGGGGGGTGGGGGAGAGCACTGAAGCTTTCTTT
>TRBD2|TRBV7-2|.|TRBJ2-3
CASSSAGTSGSAQYF
TGTGCCAGCAGCTCGGCCGGGACTAGCGGGAGTGCGCAGTATTTT
>.|TRBV5-5|once|TRBJ2-1
CASRQLAVYEQFF
TGTGCCAGCAGGCAGCTAGCTGTCTATGAGCAGTTCTTC
>TRBD1|TRBV7-9|.|TRBJ2-3
CASTPGQGTDTQYF
TGTGCCAGCACCCCGGGACAGGGCACAGATACGCAGTATTTT
>TRBD2|TRBV15|once|TRBJ2-3
CATSRDLAGATDTQYF
TGTGCCACCAGCAGAGACCTAGCGGGGGCTACAGATACGCAGTATTTT
>TRBD1|TRBV19|.|TRBJ1-6
CASRPKGQTYNSPLHF
TGTGCCAGTAGGCCCAAGGGACAGACCTATAATTCACCCCTCCACTTT
>TRBD2|TRBV7-2|.|TRBJ2-1
CASSLAQLAGARAEQFF
TGTGCCAGCAGCTTAGCCCAACTAGCGGGAGCGCGGGCTGAGCAGTTCTTC
>.|TRBV7-9|few|TRBJ1-2
CASSLGNEGTRYTF
TGTGCCAGCAGCTTGGGGAACGAGGGAACGCGCTACACCTTC
>TRBD2|TRBV2|.|TRBJ2-1
CASSDSGRTYNEQFF
TGTGCCAGCAGTGATAGCGGGAGGACCTACAATGAGCAGTTCTTC
>TRBD2|TRBV19|.|TRBJ2-5
CASSTPGLAYQETQYF
TGTGCCAGTAGCACCCCAGGACTAGCATACCAAGAGACCCAGTACTTC
>TRBD1|TRBV10-2|.|TRBJ1-2
CASRGTGGDSGYTF
TGCGCCAGCAGGGGGACAGGGGGCGACTCTGGCTACACCTTC
>.|TRBV5-1|once|TRBJ1-1
CASSLGQTNTEAFF
TGCGCCAGCAGCTTGGGACAGACGAACACTGAAGCTTTCTTT
>.|TRBV9|once|TRBJ2-5
CASSPHPPLERHTQETQYF
TGTGCCAGCAGCCCCCATCCCCCCCTGGAGCGCCACACCCAAGAGACCCAGTACTTC
>.|TRBV9|.|TRBJ1-1
CASSEGVASMNTEAFF
TGTGCCAGCAGCGAGGGGGTGGCTTCTATGAACACTGAAGCTTTCTTT
>TRBD2|TRBV13|.|TRBJ2-3
CASSLRVAGDGTDTQYF
TGTGCCAGCAGCCTAAGGGTAGCGGGGGACGGCACAGATACGCAGTATTTT
>.|TRBV30|.|TRBJ1-5
CAWRGGGAQHF
TGTGCCTGGAGGGGTGGGGGGGCCCAGCATTTT
>.|TRBV28|.|TRBJ1-2
CASSLYQGRGYTF
TGTGCCAGCAGTTTGTATCAGGGGCGAGGCTACACCTTC
>.|TRBV14|.|TRBJ2-4
CASSRPGQGHDIQYF
TGTGCCAGCAGCCGTCCGGGCCAGGGGCATGACATTCAGTACTTC
>TRBD1|TRBV5-6|.|TRBJ1-2
CASSRETGGNYGYTF
TGTGCCAGCAGCCGAGAGACAGGGGGCAACTATGGCTACACCTTC
>.|TRBV6-1|.|TRBJ2-1
CASSERWDSNEQFF
TGTGCCAGCAGTGAACGATGGGACTCCAATGAGCAGTTCTTC
>TRBD2|TRBV9|.|TRBJ2-5
CASSVGTSGGGRETQYF
TGTGCCAGCAGCGTCGGTACTAGCGGGGGAGGTAGGGAGACCCAGTACTTC
>.|TRBV7-8|.|TRBJ2-7
CASSLGQAGNEQYF
TGTGCCAGCAGCTTAGGGCAGGCTGGAAACGAGCAGTACTTC
>TRBD2|TRBV29-1|.|TRBJ2-1
CSVYLLATPYNEQFF
TGCAGCGTCTACTTACTAGCGACTCCCTACAATGAGCAGTTCTTC
>TRBD2|TRBV5-1|.|TRBJ2-1
CASSLAVTSGSGYNEQFF
TGCGCCAGCAGCTTGGCCGTGACTAGCGGGAGCGGCTACAATGAGCAGTTCTTC
>.|TRBV12-5|.|TRBJ2-5
CASGWGGGETQYF
TGTGCTAGTGGCTGGGGGGGCGGAGAGACCCAGTACTTC
>TRBD2|TRBV6-6|.|TRBJ2-5
CASSSPDGGGQETQYF
TGTGCCAGCAGTTCCCCGGACGGGGGAGGGCAAGAGACCCAGTACTTC
>.|TRBV6-1|.|TRBJ1-6
CASLDISPLHF
TGTGCCAGCCTGGACATCTCACCCCTCCACTTT
>TRBD1|TRBV19|once|TRBJ1-6
CASTPDRGNSPLHF
TGTGCCAGTACCCCGGACAGGGGGAATTCACCCCTCCACTTT